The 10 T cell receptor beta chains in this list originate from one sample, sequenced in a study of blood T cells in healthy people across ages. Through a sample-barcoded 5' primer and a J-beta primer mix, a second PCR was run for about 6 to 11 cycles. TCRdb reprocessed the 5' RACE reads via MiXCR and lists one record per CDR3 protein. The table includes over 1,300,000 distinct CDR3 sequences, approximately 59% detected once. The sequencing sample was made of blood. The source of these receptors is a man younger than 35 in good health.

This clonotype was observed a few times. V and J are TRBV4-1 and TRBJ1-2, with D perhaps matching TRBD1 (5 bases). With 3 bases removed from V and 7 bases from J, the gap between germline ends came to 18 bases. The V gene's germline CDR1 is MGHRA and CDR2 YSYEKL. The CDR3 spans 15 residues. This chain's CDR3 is CASSHHLGRDPGYTF. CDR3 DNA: TGCGCCAGCAGCCACCACTTGGGGCGAGATCCTGGCTACACCTTC.

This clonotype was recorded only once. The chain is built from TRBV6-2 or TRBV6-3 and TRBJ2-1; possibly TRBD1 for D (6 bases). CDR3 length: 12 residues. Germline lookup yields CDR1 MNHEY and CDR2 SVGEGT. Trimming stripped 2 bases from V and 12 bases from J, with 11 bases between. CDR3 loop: CASSYIGQRQFF. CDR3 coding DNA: TGTGCCAGCAGTTACATCGGACAGAGGCAGTTCTTC.

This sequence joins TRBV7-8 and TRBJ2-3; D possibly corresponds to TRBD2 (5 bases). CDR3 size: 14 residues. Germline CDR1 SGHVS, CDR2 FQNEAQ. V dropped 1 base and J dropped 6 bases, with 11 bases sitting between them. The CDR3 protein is CASSLGTAHDTQYF. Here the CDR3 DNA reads TGTGCCAGCAGCTTAGGGACTGCTCATGATACGCAGTATTTT.

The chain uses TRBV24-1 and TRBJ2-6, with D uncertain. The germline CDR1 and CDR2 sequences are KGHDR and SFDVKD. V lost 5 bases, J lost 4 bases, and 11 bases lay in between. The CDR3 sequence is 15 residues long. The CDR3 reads CATSGRSSGANVLTF. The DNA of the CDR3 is TGTGCCACCAGTGGACGGAGCAGCGGGGCCAACGTCCTGACTTTC.

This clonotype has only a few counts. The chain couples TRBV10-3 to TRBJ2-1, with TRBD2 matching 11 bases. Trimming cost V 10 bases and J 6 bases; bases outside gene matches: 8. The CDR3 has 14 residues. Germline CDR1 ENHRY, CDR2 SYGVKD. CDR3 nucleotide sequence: TGTGCCAGCCTACTAGCGGGGGACTCCAATGAGCAGTTCTTC. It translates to CASLLAGDSNEQFF.

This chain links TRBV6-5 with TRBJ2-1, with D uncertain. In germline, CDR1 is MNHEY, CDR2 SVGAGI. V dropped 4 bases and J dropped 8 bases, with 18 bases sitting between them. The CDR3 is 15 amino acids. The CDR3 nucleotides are TGTGCCAGCAGTTCCCCGGGTCTCCCATCCCATGAGCAGTTCTTC. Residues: CASSSPGLPSHEQFF.

CDR3 sequence: CSVKDRNEQFF. The CDR3 bases are TGCAGCGTCAAGGACAGGAATGAGCAGTTCTTC. This rearrangement joins TRBV29-1 to TRBJ2-1; 7 nucleotides match TRBD1. With 6 bases clipped from V and 7 bases from J, the junction kept 3 bases outside the gene matches. The CDR3 has 11 residues. CDR1 is SQVTM and CDR2 is ANQGSEA in the germline V gene.

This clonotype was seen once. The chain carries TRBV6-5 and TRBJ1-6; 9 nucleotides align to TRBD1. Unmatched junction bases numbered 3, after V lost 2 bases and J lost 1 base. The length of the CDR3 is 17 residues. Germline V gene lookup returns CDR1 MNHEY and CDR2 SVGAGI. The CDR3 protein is CASSYGTGRSYNSPLHF. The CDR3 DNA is TGTGCCAGCAGTTACGGGACAGGGAGATCCTATAATTCACCCCTCCACTTT.

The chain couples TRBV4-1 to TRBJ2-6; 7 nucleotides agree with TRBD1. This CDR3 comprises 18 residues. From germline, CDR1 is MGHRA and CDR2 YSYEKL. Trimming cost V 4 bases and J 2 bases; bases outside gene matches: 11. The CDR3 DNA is TGCGCCAGCAGCCCGCTTTTCTCTACAGGGGCTGGGGCCAACGTCCTGACTTTC. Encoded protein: CASSPLFSTGAGANVLTF.

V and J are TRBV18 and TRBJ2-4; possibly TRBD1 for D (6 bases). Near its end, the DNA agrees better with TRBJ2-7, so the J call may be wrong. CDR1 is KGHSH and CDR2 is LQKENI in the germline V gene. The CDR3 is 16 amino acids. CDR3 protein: CASSPFSGDDTYEQYF. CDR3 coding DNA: TGTGCCAGCTCACCATTCTCAGGGGACGACACCTACGAGCAGTACTTC.